This entry is about one T cell receptor beta chain. The Seattle patients joined while their infection was active and were tracked longitudinally afterward. Original analysis: Using reference gene primer amplification, nucleated cell counts were estimated. The table came from immunoSEQ multiplex PCR; TCRdb's copy has only in-frame clones and leaves some out. The DNA gave D and trimming, while V, J and clone size come from that table. The data hold 410,000 or so clones, with around 91% observed a single time. This sample was included in a study of blood T cell repertoires in COVID-19. Overall study: Some COVID-19 samples were acute and others convalescent; all came from the United States, Italy and Spain.

The germline V and J ends were trimmed by 1 base and 10 bases, with 14 bases remaining between them. Germline V gene sequence: CDR1 SGHTA, CDR2 FQGTGA. This CDR3 contains 15 residues. The rearrangement links TRBV7-3 to TRBJ1-6; D might be TRBD1 (6 bases). The sequencing input was peripheral blood. The source is a woman aged 35 to 49 with COVID-19, enrolled during active disease. CDR3 amino acids: CASSLRGSGDSPLHF. The CDR3 nucleotides read TGTGCCAGCAGCTTAAGGGGCTCAGGGGACTCACCCCTCCACTTT.